The source of this T cell receptor (beta chain) is a study of OX40 agonist ivuxolimab in advanced cancers. Study-wide context: The dose-escalation cohort was over 65% male, with a mean age of 60 years, ranging about 23 to 79.

General study findings and limits: The specificity for antigen of the expanded peripheral T cells was not determined.

Turning to this clone: Its antigen is unknown.

This CDR3 has 13 residues. CDR1 SNHLY and CDR2 FYNNEI come from the germline V gene. J was trimmed by 8 bases and V by 6 bases; bases with no gene match: 8. Method: immunoSEQ multiplex PCR; TCRdb's copy keeps in-frame clones and lacks some. This table holds 50,000 to 65,000 clones, 65% to 85% found once. Material: CD4+ or CD8+ T cells sorted from blood, obtained in a trial of the OX40 agonist ivuxolimab. This TCR was sampled from an adult with an advanced solid tumor such as melanoma, head and neck, liver or kidney cancer. The genes are TRBV2 and TRBJ2-3, with 7 bases that match TRBD2. The CDR3 sequence is CASRDTWEGTQYF. The DNA for the CDR3 is TGTGCCAGCAGGGACACCTGGGAGGGTACGCAGTATTTT.